Listed below are T cell receptor beta chains from one sample, sequenced in a study of T-cell reconstitution after alpha-beta-depleted transplantation in children. TCRdb re-called the PCR reads through MiXCR, storing one row per CDR3 protein. The sample has some 220,000 distinct CDR3 sequences, 11% seen once. The sample in question was PBMCs, obtained before TCRalphabeta/CD19-depleted stem cell transplant. The receptors here all came from a child younger than two with acute myeloid leukemia, due to receive a stem cell transplant. Both conserved end residues are part of each CDR3. The D gene is left open where the match is weak. The size of a clone is reported for some rows only, either as once, few or many, or as a class for expanded clones.

size	J	D	V	length	CDR3	DNA
many	TRBJ2-3	-	TRBV28	13	CASSLVSTDTQYF	TGTGCCAGCAGTTTAGTCAGCACAGATACGCAGTATTTT
many	TRBJ2-5	TRBD2	TRBV20-1	14	CSASGGRLEETQYF	TGCAGTGCAAGCGGGGGGCGACTAGAAGAGACCCAGTACTTC
-	TRBJ2-1	TRBD2	TRBV4-2	15	CASSQAGLGNNEQFF	TGTGCCAGCAGCCAAGCGGGACTAGGGAACAATGAGCAGTTCTTC
-	TRBJ2-3	-	TRBV6-2/TRBV6-3	12	CASRGAADTQYF	TGTGCCAGCAGAGGGGCGGCAGATACGCAGTATTTT
-	TRBJ2-1	-	TRBV27	13	CASSFSFGNEQFF	TGTGCCAGCAGCTTCTCCTTTGGCAATGAGCAGTTCTTC
many	TRBJ2-1	TRBD2	TRBV24-1	16	CATSDHGTSRHNEQFF	TGTGCCACCAGTGATCACGGGACTAGTCGGCACAATGAGCAGTTCTTC
many	TRBJ2-7	-	TRBV29-1	14	CSVDTGPADYEQYF	TGCAGCGTTGATACTGGTCCGGCCGACTACGAGCAGTACTTC
-	TRBJ2-7	-	TRBV11-2	16	CASSEPPGRISYEQYF	TGTGCGAGCAGCGAACCGCCGGGACGGATCTCCTACGAGCAGTACTTC
many	TRBJ2-7	-	TRBV7-2	15	CASSLNSGYSYEQYF	TGTGCCAGCAGCCTAAATTCGGGTTACTCCTACGAGCAGTACTTC
-	TRBJ2-7	TRBD1	TRBV9	15	CASSVGTGPTYEQYF	TGTGCCAGCAGCGTAGGGACAGGACCGACCTACGAGCAGTACTTC
many	TRBJ2-5	-	TRBV20-1	13	CSARVHYQETQYF	TGCAGTGCTAGAGTACACTACCAAGAGACCCAGTACTTC
many	TRBJ2-1	-	TRBV20-1	14	CSARKAIRGNEQFF	TGCAGTGCTAGAAAGGCAATACGGGGGAATGAGCAGTTCTTC
many	TRBJ1-1	-	TRBV13	15	CASSLAETRWGEAFF	TGTGCCAGCAGCTTAGCCGAGACCCGTTGGGGGGAAGCTTTCTTT
many	TRBJ1-1	-	TRBV5-1	17	CASSLDTWGERNTEAFF	TGCGCCAGCAGCTTGGACACCTGGGGGGAGAGGAACACTGAAGCTTTCTTT
many	TRBJ2-1	TRBD1	TRBV5-1	14	CASSLETGVREQFF	TGCGCCAGCAGCTTGGAGACAGGGGTGCGTGAGCAGTTCTTC
many	TRBJ2-7	TRBD2	TRBV20-1	15	CSASSASGSSYEQYF	TGCAGTGCTAGTTCAGCTAGCGGGAGCTCCTACGAGCAGTACTTC
many	TRBJ2-7	-	TRBV29-1	11	CSVNDIYEQYF	TGCAGCGTTAATGACATATACGAGCAGTACTTC
many	TRBJ2-2	-	TRBV4-2	14	CASSQDRASGELFF	TGTGCCAGCAGCCAAGATAGAGCTAGCGGGGAGCTGTTTTTT
-	TRBJ1-3	TRBD1	TRBV10-3	13	CATRTGREYTIYF	TGTGCCACCCGGACAGGGCGTGAGTACACCATATATTTT
few	TRBJ1-3	-	TRBV5-6	13	CASSRNLGNTIYF	TGTGCCAGCAGCCGAAATCTCGGAAACACCATATATTTT